The 23 T cell receptor beta chains presented below share a single source sample, sequenced in a study of blood T cell repertoires in COVID-19. Libraries were prepared by immunoSEQ multiplex PCR; TCRdb keeps only in-frame clonotypes and omits some of them. This sample has about 290,000 clones, with about nine tenths found just once. Sequencing input: PBMCs or T cells enriched from blood (not recorded which). Receptors originate from a woman between 40 and 55 years old who had recovered from COVID-19.

This clone was recorded a few times. The rearrangement links TRBV4-3 to TRBJ2-1; 9 bases line up with TRBD2. The CDR3 covers 16 residues. Germline V lookup: CDR1 LGHNA, CDR2 YSLEER. V shed 1 base and J 9 bases; nucleotides not matched to a gene: 10. Here the CDR3 reads CASSQVGVAGEGEQFF. The CDR3 region has the DNA TGCGCCAGCAGCCAAGTCGGAGTAGCGGGAGAGGGTGAGCAGTTCTTC.

The rearrangement uses TRBV18 and TRBJ2-5; the D is unclear. Germline loops: CDR1 KGHSH, CDR2 LQKENI. CDR3 length: 15 residues. With 3 bases removed from V and 2 bases from J, the gap between germline ends came to 13 bases. The CDR3 DNA follows: TGTGCCAGCTCACCCCCTAATTCAGGTCAAGAGACCCAGTACTTC. Its translation: CASSPPNSGQETQYF.

V gene TRBV6-5 combines with J gene TRBJ1-2, with TRBD1 matching 9 bases. Looked up from germline, CDR1 is MNHEY and CDR2 is SVGAGI. V lost 4 bases to trimming and J lost 6 bases; unmatched junction nucleotides: 6. The length of the CDR3 is 14 residues. CDR3 nucleotides: TGTGCCAGCAGTTTCCTCGACAGGGGGGATGGCTACACCTTC. It yields the protein CASSFLDRGDGYTF.

This clone has only one observation. The rearrangement joins TRBV25-1 to TRBJ2-3; 7 bases map to TRBD1. Per the germline V gene, CDR1 is MGHDK and CDR2 is SYGVNS. This CDR3 is built from 14 residues. Losses at the gene ends were 4 bases for V and 1 base for J; bases not matched to a gene: 2. CDR3 protein: CASSGGTGTDTQYF. CDR3 sequence (DNA): TGTGCCAGCAGTGGTGGGACAGGCACAGATACGCAGTATTTT.

The chain recombines TRBV18 with TRBJ1-6, with no clear D. The CDR3 runs to 15 residues. CDR1 and CDR2 from the germline V gene are KGHSH and LQKENI. Deletions cut 3 bases from V and 10 bases from J, with 16 bases between. This CDR3 is CASSPRLDGVSPLHF. CDR3 DNA: TGTGCCAGCTCACCCCGCCTTGACGGGGTCTCACCCCTCCACTTT.

This chain joins TRBV15 and TRBJ2-1; the D gene is possibly TRBD1 (6 bases). Germline V gene data show CDR1 as LNHNV and CDR2 as YYDKDF (reference sequence). Trimming left V 1 base short and J 12 bases short, with 13 bases between. This CDR3 has 13 amino acids. CDR3 coding DNA: TGTGCCACCAGCAGAGGGACAGCCTACGTGCAGTTCTTC. Residues: CATSRGTAYVQFF.

The chain uses TRBV10-3 and TRBJ1-5, with TRBD1 as a possible D gene (5 bases). Germline V gene lookup returns CDR1 ENHRY and CDR2 SYGVKD. The CDR3 has 13 residues. Trimming removed 4 bases at V and 6 bases at J, with 10 bases between. The CDR3 DNA is TGTGCCATCAGTGGACAGCCGGGTCAGCCCCAGCATTTT. This sequence encodes CAISGQPGQPQHF.

The chain couples TRBV7-2 to TRBJ2-3, with TRBD2 matching 10 bases. Germline lookup yields CDR1 SGHTA and CDR2 FQGNSA. The V and J ends lost 1 base and 4 bases, in that order; junction bases with no gene match: 5. The CDR3 contains 16 residues. CDR3 protein: CASSLEAGGLSDTQYF. CDR3 sequence (DNA): TGTGCCAGCAGCTTAGAAGCGGGGGGGCTTTCAGATACGCAGTATTTT.

The rearrangement joins TRBV20-1 to TRBJ1-5; D gene uncertain. Germline CDR1 and CDR2: DFQATT and SNEGSKA (reference sequence). V lost 3 bases and J lost 6, with 9 bases in between. CDR3 length equals 12 residues. The CDR3 spells CSASSRVQPQHF. CDR3 DNA: TGCAGTGCTAGTTCCCGAGTTCAGCCCCAGCATTTT.

The CDR3 sequence is CASSEWVGGGYGYTF. The CDR3 DNA sequence: TGTGCCAGCAGTGAATGGGTAGGGGGCGGCTATGGCTACACCTTC. This chain uses TRBV25-1 with TRBJ1-2; 7 nucleotides match TRBD1. CDR3 length: 15 amino acids. V trimming: 1 base; J trimming: 4 bases; junction bases outside the gene matches: 6. Germline CDR1 is MGHDK and CDR2 is SYGVNS.

The J gene is TRBJ2-7, the V gene TRBV2; D gene uncertain. The germline V gene encodes CDR1 SNHLY and CDR2 FYNNEI. V was pared by 5 bases and J by 7 bases, with 15 bases between. This CDR3 comprises 13 residues. The CDR3 DNA is TGTGCCAGCAGTCCGAGGCCCTCCACGGAGCAGTACTTC. It yields the protein CASSPRPSTEQYF.

The chain employs TRBV7-2 and TRBJ1-3; 7 bases are shared with TRBD1. The CDR3 totals 19 residues. V lost 3 bases to trimming and J lost 4 bases; unmatched junction nucleotides: 18. The germline V gene has CDR1 SGHTA and CDR2 FQGNSA. Here the CDR3 DNA reads TGTGCCAGCAGCTTCCACTCATTACCGCGACAGGGTGGCGGAAACACCATATATTTT. The encoded protein is CASSFHSLPRQGGGNTIYF.

CDR3 region: CASSLPGTSGGATDTQYF. CDR3 DNA: TGTGCCAGCAGCCTGCCCGGGACTAGCGGGGGGGCGACAGATACGCAGTATTTT. The V call is TRBV3-1 (or the pseudogene TRBV3-2), the J call TRBJ2-3, with TRBD2 identical over 16 bases. There are 18 residues in the CDR3. Germline lookup yields CDR1 LGHDT and CDR2 YNNKEL (reference sequence). The V gene end was trimmed by 4 bases and the J gene end by 3 bases; junction bases not matched to a gene: 7.

The chain links TRBV5-5 to TRBJ2-1, with D possibly being TRBD1 (6 bases). This CDR3 comprises 16 residues. Per the germline V gene, CDR1 is SGHKS and CDR2 is YYEKEE (reference sequence). The V end lost 3 bases, the J end lost 2 bases, and 15 bases lay between the germline ends. The CDR3 DNA follows: TGTGCCAGCAGCTCCAGGGGACGAAGCGCCTACAATGAGCAGTTCTTC. This sequence encodes CASSSRGRSAYNEQFF.

The CDR3 region has the DNA TGTGCCAGCTCACTAGGAGGGCTGCCGCTAACCGGGGAGCTGTTTTTT. As protein: CASSLGGLPLTGELFF. The chain combines TRBV18 with TRBJ2-2; perhaps TRBD2 as D (6 bases). The ends were cut back, 4 bases at V and 5 bases at J, with 17 bases in the middle. Germline V lookup: CDR1 KGHSH, CDR2 LQKENI. This CDR3 spans 16 amino acids.

V gene TRBV5-4 combines with J gene TRBJ1-1, with a weak D call TRBD1 (5 bases). The V and J ends lost 6 bases and 4 bases respectively, with 13 bases between them. CDR1 is SGHNT and CDR2 is YYREEE in the germline V gene (reference sequence). This CDR3 contains 13 residues. The CDR3 here is CASTPGTSTEAFF. The CDR3 DNA sequence: TGTGCCAGCACCCCAGGGACTTCCACTGAAGCTTTCTTT.

This chain connects TRBV2 to TRBJ1-1; 7 nucleotides agree with TRBD1. V gave up 5 bases and J gave up 4 bases; unmatched junction bases: 7. Germline CDR1 reads SNHLY; CDR2 reads FYNNEI. The CDR3 has 14 amino acids. CDR3 bases: TGTGCCAGCAGTAAAGAGACAGGGACCACTGAAGCTTTCTTT. This codes for CASSKETGTTEAFF. Using reference TRBV2 and TRBJ1-1 for the parts outside the CDR3, the full variable domain is EPEVTQTPSHQVTQMGQEVILRCVPISNHLYFYWYRQILGQKVEFLVSFYNNEISEKSEIFDDQFSVERPDGSNFTLKIRSTKLEDSAMYFCASSKETGTTEAFFGQGTRLTVV.

The J gene is TRBJ2-3, the V gene TRBV7-3; the match to TRBD2 covers 7 bases. V lost 8 bases to trimming and J lost 6 bases; unmatched junction nucleotides: 5. CDR1 and CDR2 from the germline V gene are SGHTA and FQGTGA. The CDR3 is made up of 12 amino acids. CDR3 loop: CASSSGADTQYF. CDR3 nucleotide sequence: TGTGCCAGCTCTAGCGGCGCCGATACGCAGTATTTT.

This clone was counted once. V and J are TRBV12-3 or TRBV12-4 and TRBJ2-7; D perhaps matches TRBD2 (5 bases). This CDR3 has 13 amino acids. The V end was cut by 1 base, the J end by 4 bases, with 8 bases between. The CDR3 loop reads CASSLVRGYEQYF. CDR3 coding DNA: TGTGCCAGCAGTTTAGTTCGGGGTTACGAGCAGTACTTC.

The chain has TRBV3-1 (or the pseudogene TRBV3-2) and TRBJ2-1; TRBD1 agrees at 9 bases. Trimming at V came to 6 bases and at J to 7 bases, leaving 10 bases not matched to a gene. The CDR3 sequence is 15 residues long. Germline V gives CDR1 LGHDT, CDR2 YNNKEL (reference sequence). CDR3 sequence reads: CASSPLGTGLNEQFF. CDR3 DNA: TGTGCCAGCAGTCCGTTGGGGACAGGGCTTAATGAGCAGTTCTTC.

The chain is built from TRBV6-5 and TRBJ1-1; D is possibly TRBD1 (6 bases). The CDR3 has 11 amino acids. Germline V CDR1 and CDR2: MNHEY, SVGAGI. Trimming left V 5 bases short and J 6 bases short, with 7 bases between. The CDR3 nucleotides are TGTGCCAGCAGTACAGGGTCTGAAGCTTTCTTT. Its translation is CASSTGSEAFF.

In this sample, this clone turned up a few times. This chain links TRBV9 with TRBJ2-7; 7 nucleotides line up with TRBD1. The CDR3 consists of 12 residues. Germline V gene sequence: CDR1 SGDLS, CDR2 YYNGEE. J lost 7 bases, V lost 1 base, and 2 bases had no gene match. The CDR3 nucleotides read TGTGCCAGCAGCGTAACAGGGGAGGAGCAGTACTTC. Its protein product is CASSVTGEEQYF.

The chain carries TRBV2 and TRBJ2-2; D not resolved. Germline CDR1 reads SNHLY; CDR2 reads FYNNEI. CDR3 size: 11 residues. The V and J ends lost 7 bases and 4 bases respectively, with 4 bases between them. CDR3 DNA sequence: TGTGCCAGCACGAGCACCGGGGAGCTGTTTTTT. Translated, it gives CASTSTGELFF.